Here is one T cell receptor (beta chain) with its context. Its specificity is not known. The data belong to a study of breast tumors, draining lymph nodes, adjacent tissues. Findings and limits, study-wide: The data were judged consistent with most tumor T cells coming from lymph node and expanding in tumor. Data only fit, rather than demonstrated, lymph node origin of most tumor T cells. Tumor and nontumor repertoires were significantly more similar in luminal-like than in basal-like breast cancer. Tumors had less TCR diversity than lymph nodes, more than nontumor tissue.

Breast cancer patients provided tissue from their axillary draining lymph nodes. With 7 bases removed from V and 4 bases from J, the gap between germline ends came to 12 bases. This CDR3 spans 12 amino acids. Germline CDR1 DFQATT, CDR2 SNEGSKA (reference sequence). TCRdb re-analysed the multiplex PCR reads in MiXCR, keeping a single row per CDR3 protein. This sample has 270,000 or so distinct CDR3 sequences, with about 33% found just once. This receptor was obtained from a female donor with breast cancer. Some clones in this sample may be carry-over from other donors' samples. V gene TRBV20-1 combines with J gene TRBJ2-3, with D possibly TRBD2 on 6 matching bases. The sequenced material came from axillary lymph node tissue. For the CDR3, the DNA is TGCAGTGGGAGGGAAGCCGCAGATACGCAGTATTTT. Translated, it gives CSGREAADTQYF.